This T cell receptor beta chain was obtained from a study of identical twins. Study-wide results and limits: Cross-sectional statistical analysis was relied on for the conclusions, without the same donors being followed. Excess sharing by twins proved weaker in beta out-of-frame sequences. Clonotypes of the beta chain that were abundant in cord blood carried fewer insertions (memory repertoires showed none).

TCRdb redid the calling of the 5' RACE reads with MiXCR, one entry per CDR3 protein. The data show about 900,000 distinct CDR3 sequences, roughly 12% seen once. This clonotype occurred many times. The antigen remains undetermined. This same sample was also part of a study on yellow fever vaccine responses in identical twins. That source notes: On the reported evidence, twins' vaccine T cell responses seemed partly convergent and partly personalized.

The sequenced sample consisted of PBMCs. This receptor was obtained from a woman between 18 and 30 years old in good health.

The CDR3 region is CASSPPTGSVNEQFF. The DNA of the CDR3 is TGTGCCAGCAGCCCACCGACAGGGTCGGTCAATGAGCAGTTCTTC. This chain joins TRBV7-9 and TRBJ2-1; the match to TRBD1 covers 7 bases. The CDR3 totals 15 residues. The V and J ends lost 5 bases and 6 bases, in that order; junction bases with no gene match: 10. Germline V gene lookup returns CDR1 SEHNR and CDR2 FQNEAQ (reference sequence).